This T cell receptor beta chain originates from a study of blood T cell repertoires in COVID-19. In its sample, this clone was seen many times. Assay used: immunoSEQ multiplex PCR; TCRdb lists only in-frame clones, some missing. The sample has about 150,000 clones; more than 60% are singletons. Unmatched junction bases numbered 6, after V lost 1 base and J lost 0 bases. The germline gives CDR1 PRHDT, CDR2 FYEKMQ (reference sequence). The CDR3 is 16 residues long. The chain couples TRBV13 to TRBJ2-7; 7 positions agree with TRBD2. The source material was peripheral blood. This TCR was recovered from a man aged 50 or older with acute or convalescent COVID-19. DNA of the CDR3: TGTGCCAGCAGCTTAGCCCGGGAGGCGGCCTCCTACGAGCAGTACGTC. It encodes CASSLAREAASYEQYV.